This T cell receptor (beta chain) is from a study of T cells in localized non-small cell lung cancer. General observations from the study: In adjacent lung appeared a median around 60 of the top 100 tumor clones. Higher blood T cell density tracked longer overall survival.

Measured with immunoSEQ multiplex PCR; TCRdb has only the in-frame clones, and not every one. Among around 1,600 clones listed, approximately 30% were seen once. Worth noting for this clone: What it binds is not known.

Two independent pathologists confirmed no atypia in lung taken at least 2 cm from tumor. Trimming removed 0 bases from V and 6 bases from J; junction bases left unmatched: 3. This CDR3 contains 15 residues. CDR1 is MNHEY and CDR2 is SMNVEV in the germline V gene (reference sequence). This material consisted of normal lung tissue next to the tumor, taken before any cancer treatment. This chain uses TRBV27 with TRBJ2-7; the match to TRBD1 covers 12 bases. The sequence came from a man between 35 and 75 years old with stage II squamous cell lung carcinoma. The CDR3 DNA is TGTGCCAGCAGTTTATCGGGACAGGGGGCGGGCGAGCAGTACTTC. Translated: CASSLSGQGAGEQYF.